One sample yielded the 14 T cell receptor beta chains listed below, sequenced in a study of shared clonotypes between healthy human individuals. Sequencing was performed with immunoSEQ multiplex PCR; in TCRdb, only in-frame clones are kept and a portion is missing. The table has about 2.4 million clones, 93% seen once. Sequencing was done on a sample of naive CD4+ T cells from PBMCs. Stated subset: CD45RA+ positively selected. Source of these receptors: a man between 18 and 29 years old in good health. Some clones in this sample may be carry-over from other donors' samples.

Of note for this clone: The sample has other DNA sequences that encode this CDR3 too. CDR3 region: CASSQTAMNTEAFF. Here the CDR3 DNA reads TGTGCCAGTAGTCAGACGGCCATGAACACTGAAGCTTTCTTT. The V and J genes are TRBV19 and TRBJ1-1; D is uncertain. The CDR3 consists of 14 residues. The germline V gene has CDR1 LNHDA and CDR2 SQIVND (reference sequence). Trimming removed 5 bases from V and 0 bases from J, with 10 bases in between.

The CDR3 loop is CASRYRDEQYF. CDR3 bases: TGTGCCAGCAGGTACAGGGACGAGCAGTACTTC. The J gene is TRBJ2-7, the V gene TRBV2; D is possibly TRBD1 (6 bases). V gave up 6 bases and J gave up 5 bases, with 8 bases separating them. The CDR3 runs to 11 residues. Germline CDR1 reads SNHLY; CDR2 reads FYNNEI.

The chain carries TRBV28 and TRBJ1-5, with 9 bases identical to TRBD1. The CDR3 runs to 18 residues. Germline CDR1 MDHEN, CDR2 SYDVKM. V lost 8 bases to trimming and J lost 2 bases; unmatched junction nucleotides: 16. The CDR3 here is CASLLGGQGGWGNQPQHF. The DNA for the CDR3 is TGTGCCAGCCTGTTGGGGGGACAGGGAGGGTGGGGCAATCAGCCCCAGCATTTT. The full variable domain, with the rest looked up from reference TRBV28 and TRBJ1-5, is DVKVTQSSRYLVKRTGEKVFLECVQDMDHENMFWYRQDPGLGLRLIYFSYDVKMKEKGDIPEGYSVSREKKERFSLILESASTNQTSMYLCASLLGGQGGWGNQPQHFGDGTRLSIL.

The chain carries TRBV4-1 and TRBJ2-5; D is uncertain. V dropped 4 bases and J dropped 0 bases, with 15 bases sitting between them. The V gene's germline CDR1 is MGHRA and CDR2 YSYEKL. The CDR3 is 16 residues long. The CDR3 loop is CASSLRPPGNQETQYF. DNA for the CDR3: TGCGCCAGCAGCCTACGTCCGCCGGGCAACCAAGAGACCCAGTACTTC.

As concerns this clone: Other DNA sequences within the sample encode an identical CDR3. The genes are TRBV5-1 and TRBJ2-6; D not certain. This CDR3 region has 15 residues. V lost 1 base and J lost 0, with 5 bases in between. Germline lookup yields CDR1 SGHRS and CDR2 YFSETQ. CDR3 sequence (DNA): TGCGCCAGCAGCTTGAGTAGCTCTGGGGCCAACGTCCTGACTTTC. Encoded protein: CASSLSSSGANVLTF.

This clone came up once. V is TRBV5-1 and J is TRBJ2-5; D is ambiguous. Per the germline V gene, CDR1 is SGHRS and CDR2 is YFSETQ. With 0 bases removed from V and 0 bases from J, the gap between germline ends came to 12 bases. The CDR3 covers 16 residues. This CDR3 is CASSLALGLNQETQYF. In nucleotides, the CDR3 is TGCGCCAGCAGCTTGGCCCTAGGGCTAAACCAAGAGACCCAGTACTTC. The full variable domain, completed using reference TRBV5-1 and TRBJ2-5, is KAGVTQTPRYLIKTRGQQVTLSCSPISGHRSVSWYQQTPGQGLQFLFEYFSETQRNKGNFPGRFSGRQFSNSRSEMNVSTLELGDSALYLCASSLALGLNQETQYFGPGTRLLVL.

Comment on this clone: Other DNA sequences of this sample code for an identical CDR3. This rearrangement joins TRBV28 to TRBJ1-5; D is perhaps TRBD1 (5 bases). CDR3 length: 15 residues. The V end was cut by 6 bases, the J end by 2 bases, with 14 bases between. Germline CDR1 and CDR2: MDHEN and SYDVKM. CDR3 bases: TGTGCCAGCAGCCAAGGTTCGGGGGGCAATCAGCCCCAGCATTTT. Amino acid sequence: CASSQGSGGNQPQHF.

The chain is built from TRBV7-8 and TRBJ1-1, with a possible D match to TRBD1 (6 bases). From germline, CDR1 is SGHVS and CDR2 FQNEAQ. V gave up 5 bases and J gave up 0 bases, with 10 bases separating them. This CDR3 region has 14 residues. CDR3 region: CASSRGQLNTEAFF. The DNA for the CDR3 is TGTGCCAGCAGCCGTGGACAGCTGAACACTGAAGCTTTCTTT. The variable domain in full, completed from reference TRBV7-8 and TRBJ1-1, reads GAGVSQSPRYKVAKRGQDVALRCDPISGHVSLFWYQQALGQGPEFLTYFQNEAQLDKSGLPSDRFFAERPEGSVSTLKIQRTQQEDSAVYLCASSRGQLNTEAFFGQGTRLTVV.

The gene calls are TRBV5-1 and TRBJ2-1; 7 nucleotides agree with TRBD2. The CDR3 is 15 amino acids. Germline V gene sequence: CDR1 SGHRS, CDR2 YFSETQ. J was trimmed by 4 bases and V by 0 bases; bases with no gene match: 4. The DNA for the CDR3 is TGCGCCAGCAGCTTGGGGACTAGTCTATACAATGAGCAGTTCTTC. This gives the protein CASSLGTSLYNEQFF. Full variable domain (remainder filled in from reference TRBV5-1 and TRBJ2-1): KAGVTQTPRYLIKTRGQQVTLSCSPISGHRSVSWYQQTPGQGLQFLFEYFSETQRNKGNFPGRFSGRQFSNSRSEMNVSTLELGDSALYLCASSLGTSLYNEQFFGPGTRLTVL.

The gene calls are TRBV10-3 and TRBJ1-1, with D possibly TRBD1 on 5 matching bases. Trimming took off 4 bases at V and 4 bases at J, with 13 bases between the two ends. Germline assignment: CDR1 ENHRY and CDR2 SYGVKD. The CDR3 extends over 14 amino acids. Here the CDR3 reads CAISGSGISTEAFF. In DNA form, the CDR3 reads TGTGCCATCAGTGGATCAGGGATAAGCACTGAAGCTTTCTTT.

CDR3 loop: CASSQEAGPLHF. For the CDR3, the DNA is TGTGCCAGCAGCCAAGAAGCCGGTCCCCTCCACTTT. V usage is TRBV14 and J usage is TRBJ1-6; D remains unclear. Germline CDR1 is SGHDN and CDR2 is FVKESK. The CDR3 runs 12 residues. V was pared by 0 bases and J by 13 bases, with 7 bases between.

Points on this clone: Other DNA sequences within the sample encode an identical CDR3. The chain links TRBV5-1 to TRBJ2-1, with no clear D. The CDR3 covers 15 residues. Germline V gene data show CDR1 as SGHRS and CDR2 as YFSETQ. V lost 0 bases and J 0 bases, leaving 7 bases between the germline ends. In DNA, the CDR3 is TGCGCCAGCAGCTTGGTTGGTAGCTCCTACAATGAGCAGTTCTTC. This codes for CASSLVGSSYNEQFF.

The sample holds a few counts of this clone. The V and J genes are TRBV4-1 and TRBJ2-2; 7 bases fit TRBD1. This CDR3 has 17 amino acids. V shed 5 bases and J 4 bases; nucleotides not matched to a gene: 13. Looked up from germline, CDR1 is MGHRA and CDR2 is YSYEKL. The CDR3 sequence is CASSVRGTVPFTGELFF. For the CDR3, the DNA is TGCGCCAGCAGCGTAAGAGGGACAGTCCCTTTCACCGGGGAGCTGTTTTTT.

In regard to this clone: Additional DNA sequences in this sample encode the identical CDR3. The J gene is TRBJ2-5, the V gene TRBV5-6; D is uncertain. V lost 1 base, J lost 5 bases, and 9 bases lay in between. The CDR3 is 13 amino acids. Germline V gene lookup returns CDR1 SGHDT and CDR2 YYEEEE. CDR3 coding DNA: TGTGCCAGCAGCTTGTTTCCTGAGGAGACCCAGTACTTC. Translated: CASSLFPEETQYF.